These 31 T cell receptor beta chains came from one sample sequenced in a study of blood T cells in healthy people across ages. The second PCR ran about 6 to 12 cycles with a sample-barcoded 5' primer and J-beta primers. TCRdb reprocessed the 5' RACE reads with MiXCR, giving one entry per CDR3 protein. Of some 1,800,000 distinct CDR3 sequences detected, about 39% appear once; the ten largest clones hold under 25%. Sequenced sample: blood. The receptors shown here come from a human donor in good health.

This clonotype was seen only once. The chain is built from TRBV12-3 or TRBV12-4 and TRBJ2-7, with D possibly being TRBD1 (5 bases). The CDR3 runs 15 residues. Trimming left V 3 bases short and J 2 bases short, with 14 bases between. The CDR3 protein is CASSFGGKGAYEQYF. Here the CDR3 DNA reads TGTGCCAGCAGTTTCGGTGGTAAAGGGGCCTACGAGCAGTACTTC.

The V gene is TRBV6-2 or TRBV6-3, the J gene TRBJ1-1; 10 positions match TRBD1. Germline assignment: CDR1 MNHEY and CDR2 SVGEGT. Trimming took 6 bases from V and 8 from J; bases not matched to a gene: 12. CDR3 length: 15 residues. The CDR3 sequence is CASSSRPGQGIEAFF. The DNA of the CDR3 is TGTGCCAGCAGCTCAAGGCCGGGACAGGGGATAGAAGCTTTCTTT.

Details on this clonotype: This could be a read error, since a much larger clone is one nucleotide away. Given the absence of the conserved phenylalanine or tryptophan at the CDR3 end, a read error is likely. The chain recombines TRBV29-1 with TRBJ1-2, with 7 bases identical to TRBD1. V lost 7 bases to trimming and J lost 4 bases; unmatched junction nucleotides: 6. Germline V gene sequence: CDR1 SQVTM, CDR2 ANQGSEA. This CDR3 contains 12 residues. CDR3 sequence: CSGQGDGYGYTL. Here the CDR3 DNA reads TGCAGCGGCCAGGGGGATGGCTATGGCTACACCTTG.

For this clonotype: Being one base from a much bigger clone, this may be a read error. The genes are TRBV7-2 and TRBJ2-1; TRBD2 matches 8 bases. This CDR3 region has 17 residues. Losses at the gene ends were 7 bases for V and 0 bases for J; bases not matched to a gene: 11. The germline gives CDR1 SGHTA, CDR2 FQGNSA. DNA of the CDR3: TGTGCCAGCAACTTCGGGGGTAGCGGGGTCTCCTACAATGAGCAGTTCTTC. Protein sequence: CASNFGGSGVSYNEQFF.

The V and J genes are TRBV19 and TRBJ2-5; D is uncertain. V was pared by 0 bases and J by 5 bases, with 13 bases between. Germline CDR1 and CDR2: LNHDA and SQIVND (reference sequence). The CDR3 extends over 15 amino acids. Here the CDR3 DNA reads TGTGCCAGTAGTATAGACAGTCCCGCCCGGGAGACCCAGTACTTC. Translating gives CASSIDSPARETQYF.

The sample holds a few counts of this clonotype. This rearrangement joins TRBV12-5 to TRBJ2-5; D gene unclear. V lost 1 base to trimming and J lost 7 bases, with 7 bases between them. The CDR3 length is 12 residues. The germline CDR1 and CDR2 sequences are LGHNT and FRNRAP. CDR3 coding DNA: TGTGCTAGTGGTTTGGACCTTGGGACCCAGTACTTC. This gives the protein CASGLDLGTQYF.

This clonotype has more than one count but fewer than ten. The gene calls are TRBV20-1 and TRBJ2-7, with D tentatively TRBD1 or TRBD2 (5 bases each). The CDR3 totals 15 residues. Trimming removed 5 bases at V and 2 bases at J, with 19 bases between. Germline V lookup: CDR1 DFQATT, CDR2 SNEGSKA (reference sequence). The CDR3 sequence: CSADPMGVGTYEQYF. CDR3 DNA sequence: TGCAGTGCTGATCCAATGGGGGTGGGCACCTACGAGCAGTACTTC.

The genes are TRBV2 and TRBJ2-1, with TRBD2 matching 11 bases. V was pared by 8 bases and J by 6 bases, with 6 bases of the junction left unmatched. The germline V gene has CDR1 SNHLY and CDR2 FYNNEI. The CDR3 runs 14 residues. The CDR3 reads CASEGLADFNEQFF. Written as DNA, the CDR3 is TGTGCCAGCGAGGGACTAGCGGATTTCAATGAGCAGTTCTTC. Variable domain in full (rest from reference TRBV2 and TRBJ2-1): EPEVTQTPSHQVTQMGQEVILRCVPISNHLYFYWYRQILGQKVEFLVSFYNNEISEKSEIFDDQFSVERPDGSNFTLKIRSTKLEDSAMYFCASEGLADFNEQFFGPGTRLTVL.

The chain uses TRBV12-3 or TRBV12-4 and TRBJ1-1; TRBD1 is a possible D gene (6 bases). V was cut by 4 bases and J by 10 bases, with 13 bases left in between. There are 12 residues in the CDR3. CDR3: CASSSTGLGAFF. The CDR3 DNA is TGTGCCAGCAGTTCGACAGGACTCGGAGCTTTCTTT.

CDR3 amino acids: CASRPYGTSGLNEQFF. DNA for the CDR3: TGTGCCAGCAGACCTTACGGGACTAGCGGTCTCAATGAGCAGTTCTTC. The V gene is TRBV28, the J gene TRBJ2-1, with 11 bases identical to TRBD2. The trim removed 6 bases at V and 6 bases at J, leaving 10 bases unmatched. Looked up from germline, CDR1 is MDHEN and CDR2 is SYDVKM. The CDR3 length is 16 residues. Complete variable domain (other parts from reference TRBV28 and TRBJ2-1): DVKVTQSSRYLVKRTGEKVFLECVQDMDHENMFWYRQDPGLGLRLIYFSYDVKMKEKGDIPEGYSVSREKKERFSLILESASTNQTSMYLCASRPYGTSGLNEQFFGPGTRLTVL.

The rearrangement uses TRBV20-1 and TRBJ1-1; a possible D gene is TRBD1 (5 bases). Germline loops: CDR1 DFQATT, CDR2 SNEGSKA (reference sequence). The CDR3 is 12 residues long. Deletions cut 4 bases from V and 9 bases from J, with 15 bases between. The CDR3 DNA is TGCAGTGCTAAGTACACAGGAGTCAAAGCTTTCTTT. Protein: CSAKYTGVKAFF.

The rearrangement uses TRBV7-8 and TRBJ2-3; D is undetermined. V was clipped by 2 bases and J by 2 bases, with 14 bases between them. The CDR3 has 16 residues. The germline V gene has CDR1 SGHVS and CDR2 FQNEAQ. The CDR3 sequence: CASSLMIEFSTDTQYF. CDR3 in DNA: TGTGCCAGCAGCTTAATGATCGAGTTTTCCACAGATACGCAGTATTTT.

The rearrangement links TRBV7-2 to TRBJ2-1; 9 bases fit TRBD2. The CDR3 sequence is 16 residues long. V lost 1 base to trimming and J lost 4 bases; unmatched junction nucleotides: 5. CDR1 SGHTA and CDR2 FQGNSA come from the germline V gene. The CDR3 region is CASSLVAGVIYNEQFF. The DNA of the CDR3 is TGTGCCAGCAGCTTAGTAGCGGGGGTAATATACAATGAGCAGTTCTTC.

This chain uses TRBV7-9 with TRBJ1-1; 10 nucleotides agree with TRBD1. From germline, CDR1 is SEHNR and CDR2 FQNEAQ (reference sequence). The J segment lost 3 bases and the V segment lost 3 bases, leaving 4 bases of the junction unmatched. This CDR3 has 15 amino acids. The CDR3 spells CASSLGQGQHTEAFF. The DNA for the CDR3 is TGTGCCAGCAGCTTGGGACAGGGGCAACACACTGAAGCTTTCTTT.

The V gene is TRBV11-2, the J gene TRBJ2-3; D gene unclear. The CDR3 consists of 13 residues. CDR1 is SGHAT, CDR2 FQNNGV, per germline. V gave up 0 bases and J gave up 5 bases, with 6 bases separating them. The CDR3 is CASSLEMGDTQYF. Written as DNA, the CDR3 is TGTGCCAGCAGCTTAGAAATGGGAGATACGCAGTATTTT.

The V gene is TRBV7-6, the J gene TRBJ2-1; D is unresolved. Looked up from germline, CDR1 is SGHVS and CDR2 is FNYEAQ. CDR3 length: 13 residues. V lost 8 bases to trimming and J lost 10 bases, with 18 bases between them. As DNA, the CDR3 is TGTGCCAGCTCGGGCAGTCGAGTTAGGGAGCAGTTCTTC. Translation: CASSGSRVREQFF.

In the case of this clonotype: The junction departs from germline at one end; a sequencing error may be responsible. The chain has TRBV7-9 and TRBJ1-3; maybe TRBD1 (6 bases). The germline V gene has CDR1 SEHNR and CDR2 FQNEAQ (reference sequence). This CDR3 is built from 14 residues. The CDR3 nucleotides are TGTTCCAGCGGGACAACCTACTCTGGAAACACCATATATTTT. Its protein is CSSGTTYSGNTIYF.

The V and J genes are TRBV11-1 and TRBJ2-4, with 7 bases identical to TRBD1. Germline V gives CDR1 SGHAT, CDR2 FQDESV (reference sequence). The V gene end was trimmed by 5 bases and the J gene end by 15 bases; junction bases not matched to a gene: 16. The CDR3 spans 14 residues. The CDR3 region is CASSPLATGAKRYF. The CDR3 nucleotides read TGTGCCAGCAGCCCTCTGGCCACAGGGGCCAAACGGTACTTC.

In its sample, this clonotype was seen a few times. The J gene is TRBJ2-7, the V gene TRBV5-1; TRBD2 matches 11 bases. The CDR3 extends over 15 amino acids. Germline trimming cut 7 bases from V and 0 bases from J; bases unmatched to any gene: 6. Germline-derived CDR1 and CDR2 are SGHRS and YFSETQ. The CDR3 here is CASGVTSGSSYEQYF. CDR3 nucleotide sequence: TGCGCCAGCGGGGTCACTAGCGGGAGCTCCTACGAGCAGTACTTC. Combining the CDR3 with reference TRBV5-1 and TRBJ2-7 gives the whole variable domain KAGVTQTPRYLIKTRGQQVTLSCSPISGHRSVSWYQQTPGQGLQFLFEYFSETQRNKGNFPGRFSGRQFSNSRSEMNVSTLELGDSALYLCASGVTSGSSYEQYFGPGTRLTVT.

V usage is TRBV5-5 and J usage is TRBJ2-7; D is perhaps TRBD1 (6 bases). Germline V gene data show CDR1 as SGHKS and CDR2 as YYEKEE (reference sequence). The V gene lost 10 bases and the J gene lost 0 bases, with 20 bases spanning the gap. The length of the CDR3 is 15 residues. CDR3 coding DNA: TGTGCCGGGTCCTTTTTTGCGGACAGCTCCTACGAGCAGTACTTC. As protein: CAGSFFADSSYEQYF.

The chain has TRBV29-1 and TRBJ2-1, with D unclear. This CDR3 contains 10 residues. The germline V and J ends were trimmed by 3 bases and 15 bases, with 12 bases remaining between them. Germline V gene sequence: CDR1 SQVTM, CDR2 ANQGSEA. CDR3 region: CSVDARARFF. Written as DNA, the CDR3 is TGCAGCGTTGACGCTAGGGCTCGGTTCTTC.

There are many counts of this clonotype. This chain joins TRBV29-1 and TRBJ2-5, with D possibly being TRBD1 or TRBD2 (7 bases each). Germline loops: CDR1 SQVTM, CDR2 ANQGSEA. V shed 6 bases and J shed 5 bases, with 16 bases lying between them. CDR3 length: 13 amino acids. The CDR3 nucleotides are TGCAGCGTCGCTAACAGGGGAGGGGAGACCCAGTACTTC. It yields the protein CSVANRGGETQYF. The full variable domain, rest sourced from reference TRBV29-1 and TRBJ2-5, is SAVISQKPSRDICQRGTSLTIQCQVDSQVTMMFWYRQQPGQSLTLIATANQGSEATYESGFVIDKFPISRPNLTFSTLTVSNMSPEDSSIYLCSVANRGGETQYFGPGTRLLVL.

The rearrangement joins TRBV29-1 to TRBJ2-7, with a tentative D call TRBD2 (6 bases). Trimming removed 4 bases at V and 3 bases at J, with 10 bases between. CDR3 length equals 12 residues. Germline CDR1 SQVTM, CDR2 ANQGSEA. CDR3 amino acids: CSVVVSGYEQYF. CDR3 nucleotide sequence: TGCAGCGTTGTGGTTAGCGGCTACGAGCAGTACTTC.

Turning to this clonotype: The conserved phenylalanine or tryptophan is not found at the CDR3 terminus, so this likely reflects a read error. The CDR3 region has the DNA TGTGCCAGCGCTCGGGGGCCCCAAGAGACCCAGTACTAC. It yields the protein CASARGPQETQYY. The chain links TRBV7-8 to TRBJ2-5, with D perhaps assigned TRBD1 or TRBD2 (6 bases each). This CDR3 has 13 residues. Between the trimmed V and J ends, which lost 8 bases and 1 base, there was a span of 11 bases. Per germline, CDR1 SGHVS and CDR2 FQNEAQ.

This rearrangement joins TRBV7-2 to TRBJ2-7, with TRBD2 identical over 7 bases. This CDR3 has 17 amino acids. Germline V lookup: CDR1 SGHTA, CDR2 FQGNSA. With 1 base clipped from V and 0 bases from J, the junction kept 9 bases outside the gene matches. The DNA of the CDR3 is TGTGCCAGCAGCTTAGGGCCATGGGGAGGGGCCTCCTACGAGCAGTACTTC. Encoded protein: CASSLGPWGGASYEQYF.

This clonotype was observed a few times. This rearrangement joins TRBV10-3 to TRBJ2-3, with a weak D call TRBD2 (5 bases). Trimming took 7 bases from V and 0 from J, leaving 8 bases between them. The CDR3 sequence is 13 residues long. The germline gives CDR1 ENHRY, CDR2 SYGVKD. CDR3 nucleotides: TGTGCCATCAATTCGGGAAGCACAGATACGCAGTATTTT. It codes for CAINSGSTDTQYF.

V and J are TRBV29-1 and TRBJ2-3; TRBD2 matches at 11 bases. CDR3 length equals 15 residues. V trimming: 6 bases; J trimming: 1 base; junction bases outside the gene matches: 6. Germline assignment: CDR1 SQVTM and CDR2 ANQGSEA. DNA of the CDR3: TGCAGCGTACTGACTAGCGGGGCACGCACAGATACGCAGTATTTT. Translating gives CSVLTSGARTDTQYF.

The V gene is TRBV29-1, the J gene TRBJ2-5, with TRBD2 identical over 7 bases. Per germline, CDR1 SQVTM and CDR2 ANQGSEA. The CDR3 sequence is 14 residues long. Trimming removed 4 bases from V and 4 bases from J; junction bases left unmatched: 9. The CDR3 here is CSVGLGGMSETQYF. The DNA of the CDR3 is TGCAGCGTTGGTCTCGGGGGGATGTCAGAGACCCAGTACTTC.

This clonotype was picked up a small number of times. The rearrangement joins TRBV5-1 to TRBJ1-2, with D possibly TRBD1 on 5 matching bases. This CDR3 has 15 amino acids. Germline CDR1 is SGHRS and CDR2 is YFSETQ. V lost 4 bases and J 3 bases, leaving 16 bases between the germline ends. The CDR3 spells CASSGGGFADYGYTF. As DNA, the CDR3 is TGCGCCAGCAGCGGGGGTGGATTTGCTGACTATGGCTACACCTTC.

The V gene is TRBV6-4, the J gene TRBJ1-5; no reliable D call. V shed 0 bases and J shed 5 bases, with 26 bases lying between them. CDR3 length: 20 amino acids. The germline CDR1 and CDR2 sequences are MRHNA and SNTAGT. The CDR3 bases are TGTGCCAGCAGTGACTCTGGAACAACCGCAAGAACGGAGTTACATCAGCCCCAGCATTTT. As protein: CASSDSGTTARTELHQPQHF.

CDR3 amino acids: CSVGVSGNTIYF. In DNA, the CDR3 is TGCAGCGTTGGGGTCTCTGGAAACACCATATATTTT. The rearrangement uses TRBV29-1 and TRBJ1-3, with D uncertain. The V end lost 4 bases, the J end lost 0 bases, and 4 bases lay between the germline ends. CDR3 length: 12 amino acids. Germline V gene lookup returns CDR1 SQVTM and CDR2 ANQGSEA.